The 32 T cell receptor beta chains reported below all come from one sample, sequenced in a study of T-cell memory formation after mild COVID-19. TCRdb re-called the 5' RACE reads through MiXCR, storing one row per CDR3 protein. Seen here are approximately 82,000 distinct CDR3 sequences, more than 10% observed once, and the top ten hold roughly two fifths. Sequenced material: PBMCs or a T cell subset sorted from them (not recorded which). The source of these receptors is a man in his late teens or twenties who had mild COVID-19 (a few samples of this study predate the infection). Cell type and time point are not known.

V is TRBV6-5 and J is TRBJ1-2; 11 nucleotides agree with TRBD1. CDR3 size: 14 residues. CDR1 MNHEY and CDR2 SVGAGI come from the germline V gene. Trimming removed 4 bases from V and 8 bases from J; junction bases left unmatched: 6. The CDR3 protein is CASSSRTGGAGYTF. In nucleotides, the CDR3 is TGTGCCAGCAGTTCCAGGACAGGGGGCGCGGGCTACACCTTC.

This clonotype is labeled as medium-sized. The chain recombines TRBV7-8 with TRBJ2-1; the match to TRBD2 covers 10 bases. This CDR3 has 15 residues. J lost 13 bases, V lost 3 bases, and 12 bases had no gene match. CDR1 is SGHVS and CDR2 is FQNEAQ in the germline V gene. The chain's CDR3 is CASSFGTSVLISQFF. The CDR3 DNA reads TGTGCCAGCAGCTTCGGGACTAGCGTCTTGATCTCCCAGTTCTTC.

This chain joins TRBV6-2 or TRBV6-3 and TRBJ2-1; tentative D call: TRBD2 (6 bases). Between the trimmed V and J ends, which lost 2 bases and 6 bases, there was a span of 11 bases. This CDR3 has 14 amino acids. CDR1 and CDR2 from the germline V gene are MNHEY and SVGEGT. This CDR3 reads CASSYGGSGNEQFF. CDR3 nucleotide sequence: TGTGCCAGCAGTTACGGGGGGAGCGGCAATGAGCAGTTCTTC.

The rearrangement links TRBV4-2 to TRBJ2-7, with 7 bases matching TRBD1. Per germline, CDR1 LGHNA and CDR2 YNFKEQ. Unmatched junction bases numbered 2, after V lost 0 bases and J lost 0 bases. The CDR3 is 15 residues long. CDR3 DNA: TGTGCCAGCAGCCAAGATCCAGGGGGCTCCTACGAGCAGTACTTC. Translated: CASSQDPGGSYEQYF.

The chain is built from TRBV7-6 and TRBJ2-1; D remains unclear. The CDR3 is 12 residues long. Trimming took off 4 bases at V and 8 bases at J, with 9 bases between the two ends. The germline gives CDR1 SGHVS, CDR2 FNYEAQ. For the CDR3, the DNA is TGTGCCAGCAGCTCCCCTCGGCATGAGCAGTTCTTC. Amino acid sequence: CASSSPRHEQFF.

The chain joins TRBV7-6 to TRBJ2-2, with TRBD2 identical over 8 bases. Germline values: CDR1 SGHVS, CDR2 FNYEAQ. The CDR3 covers 14 residues. Losses at the gene ends were 5 bases for V and 3 bases for J; bases not matched to a gene: 2. The CDR3 DNA follows: TGTGCCAGCAGCCCGGGGGGGGACACCGGGGAGCTGTTTTTT. Amino acid sequence: CASSPGGDTGELFF.

The chain recombines TRBV11-1 with TRBJ2-5; D unclear. The germline CDR1 and CDR2 sequences are SGHAT and FQDESV (reference sequence). The CDR3 contains 12 residues. Trimming cost V 4 bases and J 4 bases, with 7 bases left between them. The CDR3 spells CASSYSPETQYF. The CDR3, as DNA: TGTGCCAGCAGCTACTCGCCAGAGACCCAGTACTTC. Drawing the rest from reference TRBV11-1 and TRBJ2-5, the complete variable domain is EAEVAQSPRYKITEKSQAVAFWCDPISGHATLYWYRQILGQGPELLVQFQDESVVDDSQLPKDRFSAERLKGVDSTLKIQPAELGDSAMYLCASSYSPETQYFGPGTRLLVL.

This clonotype was seen only a few times. CDR3 DNA sequence: TGTGCCAGCAGGTCCCCCGGACGAGCCAACGTCCTGACTTTC. It translates to CASRSPGRANVLTF. The V and J genes are TRBV7-9 and TRBJ2-6; D not resolved. Germline V gene sequence: CDR1 SEHNR, CDR2 FQNEAQ (reference sequence). The CDR3 is 14 amino acids. Trimming pared 6 bases from V and 7 bases from J, leaving 13 bases between.

This clonotype occurred a few times. V usage is TRBV7-9 and J usage is TRBJ2-5; D may be TRBD2 (6 bases). Germline V gives CDR1 SEHNR, CDR2 FQNEAQ (reference sequence). CDR3 size: 15 residues. The V gene lost 2 bases and the J gene lost 5 bases, with 15 bases spanning the gap. DNA of the CDR3: TGTGCCAGCAGCTTAACGGGTAACCTAGCGGAGACCCAGTACTTC. It specifies CASSLTGNLAETQYF.

This clonotype was found a few times. The chain employs TRBV19 and TRBJ2-7; TRBD1 matches 9 bases. Trimming took 8 bases from V and 5 from J; bases not matched to a gene: 4. This CDR3 is built from 12 residues. The germline V gene has CDR1 LNHDA and CDR2 SQIVND (reference sequence). The CDR3, as DNA: TGTGCCAGTCGACAGGGGGACAACGAGCAGTACTTC. It specifies CASRQGDNEQYF.

This clonotype has at least ten counts. The chain carries TRBV7-9 and TRBJ2-5; no reliable D call. Trimming cost V 6 bases and J 2 bases, with 4 bases left between them. CDR1 SEHNR and CDR2 FQNEAQ come from the germline V gene (reference sequence). The CDR3 contains 11 residues. CDR3 amino acids: CASSLQETQYF. In DNA form, the CDR3 reads TGTGCCAGCAGTTTGCAAGAGACCCAGTACTTC. Full variable domain (rest looked up from reference TRBV7-9 and TRBJ2-5): DTGVSQNPRHKITKRGQNVTFRCDPISEHNRLYWYRQTLGQGPEFLTYFQNEAQLEKSRLLSDRFSAERPKGSFSTLEIQRTEQGDSAMYLCASSLQETQYFGPGTRLLVL.

This chain uses TRBV7-6 with TRBJ2-5; 9 nucleotides match TRBD1. V dropped 4 bases and J dropped 5; count of bases not matched to a gene: 5. Germline V gene lookup returns CDR1 SGHVS and CDR2 FNYEAQ. The length of the CDR3 is 14 residues. DNA of the CDR3: TGTGCCAGCAGCTCGGGACAGGGATGGGAGACCCAGTACTTC. Protein product: CASSSGQGWETQYF.

In this sample, this clonotype turned up a few times. The chain carries TRBV11-2 and TRBJ1-2; TRBD1 matches 8 bases. The CDR3 consists of 14 residues. In germline, CDR1 is SGHAT, CDR2 FQNNGV. Trimming took 2 bases from V and 3 from J; bases not matched to a gene: 2. The chain's CDR3 is CASSLLTGDYGYTF. In DNA, the CDR3 is TGTGCCAGCAGCTTATTGACAGGGGACTATGGCTACACCTTC.

The chain recombines TRBV4-3 with TRBJ1-4; D perhaps matches TRBD1 (5 bases). Germline loops: CDR1 LGHNA, CDR2 YSLEER. Trimming took 0 bases from V and 10 from J, leaving 21 bases between them. The CDR3 consists of 17 residues. CDR3 nucleotide sequence: TGCGCCAGCAGCCAAGATGGCGGAGGCGCCCACGGGGGAAAACTGTTTTTT. Translating gives CASSQDGGGAHGGKLFF.

The chain is built from TRBV12-3 or TRBV12-4 and TRBJ1-5; D is unresolved. The CDR3 consists of 16 residues. Deletions cut 4 bases from V and 2 bases from J, with 15 bases between. CDR3 DNA sequence: TGTGCCAGCAGTTCGACGACCCCGGAGGGCAATCAGCCCCAGCATTTT. Translating it yields CASSSTTPEGNQPQHF.

In its sample, this clonotype was seen many times. This sequence joins TRBV5-1 and TRBJ1-1, with D hard to call. Germline V gene sequence: CDR1 SGHRS, CDR2 YFSETQ. Trimming left V 0 bases short and J 11 bases short, with 8 bases between. The CDR3 sequence is 11 residues long. The CDR3 DNA sequence: TGCGCCAGCAGCTTGGACGGGGTTGCTTTCTTT. Protein: CASSLDGVAFF.

This clonotype turned up a few times. The chain couples TRBV6-5 to TRBJ2-3; TRBD2 is a possible D gene (5 bases). This CDR3 has 11 amino acids. V was clipped by 8 bases and J by 5 bases, with 8 bases between them. Germline V gene data show CDR1 as MNHEY and CDR2 as SVGAGI. CDR3 sequence: CASLRGDTQYF. The CDR3 coding sequence is TGTGCCAGCCTTCGGGGAGATACGCAGTATTTT.

The rearrangement uses TRBV3-1 and TRBJ2-5; D is unclear. Germline V lookup: CDR1 LGHDT, CDR2 YNNKEL (reference sequence). The ends were cut back, 0 bases at V and 1 base at J, with 9 bases in the middle. This CDR3 spans 15 amino acids. CDR3 DNA: TGTGCCAGCAGCCAAGATTGGAGATTCCAAGAGACCCAGTACTTC. Translating it yields CASSQDWRFQETQYF.

This clonotype has just a few counts. The chain has TRBV7-3 and TRBJ2-1; D might be TRBD2 (6 bases). Trimming took off 6 bases at V and 5 bases at J, with 20 bases between the two ends. There are 16 residues in the CDR3. Germline-derived CDR1 and CDR2 are SGHTA and FQGTGA. CDR3 in DNA: TGTGCCAGCAGTAGACCGGGACTCACCCCGGACAATGAGCAGTTCTTC. This sequence encodes CASSRPGLTPDNEQFF. Full variable domain (missing parts from reference TRBV7-3 and TRBJ2-1): GAGVSQTPSNKVTEKGKYVELRCDPISGHTALYWYRQSLGQGPEFLIYFQGTGAADDSGLPNDRFFAVRPEGSVSTLKIQRTERGDSAVYLCASSRPGLTPDNEQFFGPGTRLTVL.

This clonotype was picked up a small number of times. This chain joins TRBV11-2 and TRBJ1-2, with D perhaps matching TRBD1 (6 bases). The V gene's germline CDR1 is SGHAT and CDR2 FQNNGV. The CDR3 spans 14 residues. Trimming took off 2 bases at V and 2 bases at J, with 9 bases between the two ends. CDR3 amino acids: CASSLNTGNYGYTF. The CDR3 nucleotides are TGTGCCAGCAGCTTAAACACAGGGAACTATGGCTACACCTTC.

The V gene is TRBV6-6, the J gene TRBJ2-2; D gene ambiguous. The CDR3 length is 13 residues. CDR1 is MNHNY, CDR2 SVGAGI, per germline (reference sequence). With 3 bases removed from V and 13 bases from J, the gap between germline ends came to 15 bases. The CDR3 nucleotides are TGTGCCAGCAGTTATAATCTGCGGAAGGCGCTGTTTTTT. This gives the protein CASSYNLRKALFF.

This clonotype was recorded a few times. V is TRBV11-2 and J is TRBJ2-5; unclear D gene. CDR3 length: 13 residues. Germline values: CDR1 SGHAT, CDR2 FQNNGV. V shed 3 bases and J shed 2 bases, with 7 bases lying between them. This CDR3 reads CASSFWAQETQYF. The CDR3 coding sequence is TGTGCCAGCAGCTTTTGGGCACAAGAGACCCAGTACTTC.

The chain links TRBV12-3 or TRBV12-4 to TRBJ1-2; D ambiguous. V shed 7 bases and J shed 4 bases, with 13 bases lying between them. The CDR3 consists of 13 residues. Written as DNA, the CDR3 is TGTGCCAGCACGTATATGTCCTCCTATGGCTACACCTTC. Its protein is CASTYMSSYGYTF.

The chain is built from TRBV6-5 and TRBJ1-2; D remains unclear. The V gene's germline CDR1 is MNHEY and CDR2 SVGAGI. This CDR3 has 15 amino acids. V gave up 0 bases and J gave up 0 bases, with 8 bases separating them. The DNA for the CDR3 is TGTGCCAGCAGTTACTCGATTTCGACTAACTATGGCTACACCTTC. This sequence encodes CASSYSISTNYGYTF.

This clonotype has only a few counts. The chain has TRBV11-2 and TRBJ2-7; no definite D call. Trimming stripped 8 bases from V and 4 bases from J, with 12 bases between. CDR3 length equals 12 residues. Per germline, CDR1 SGHAT and CDR2 FQNNGV. In nucleotides, the CDR3 is TGTGCCAGCCTTGGCTGGGGATACGAGCAGTACTTC. Protein: CASLGWGYEQYF. The full variable domain, its missing parts supplied by reference TRBV11-2 and TRBJ2-7, is EAGVAQSPRYKIIEKRQSVAFWCNPISGHATLYWYQQILGQGPKLLIQFQNNGVVDDSQLPKDRFSAERLKGVDSTLKIQPAKLEDSAVYLCASLGWGYEQYFGPGTRLTVT.

This clonotype was observed many times. V is TRBV28 and J is TRBJ2-3; the match to TRBD2 covers 10 bases. The CDR3 is made up of 15 amino acids. The germline V gene has CDR1 MDHEN and CDR2 SYDVKM. The junction had 13 bases not matched to a gene; V was cut back by 7 bases and J by 9 bases. The CDR3 nucleotides are TGTGCCAGCACCCCCCGCGCTGAGACTAGCGGGACGCAGTATTTT. It is translated as CASTPRAETSGTQYF.

There are many counts of this clonotype. This chain joins TRBV20-1 and TRBJ2-1; tentative D call: TRBD2 (5 bases). Germline CDR1 and CDR2: DFQATT and SNEGSKA (reference sequence). Trimming shortened V by 5 bases and J by 4 bases, and 6 bases separated the two germline ends. This CDR3 has 11 residues. This CDR3 reads CSAEGYNEQFF. The DNA for the CDR3 is TGCAGTGCTGAGGGATACAATGAGCAGTTCTTC.

The chain recombines TRBV4-1 with TRBJ1-1; D unclear. CDR1 is MGHRA, CDR2 YSYEKL, per germline. Trimming shortened V by 1 base and J by 4 bases, and 13 bases separated the two germline ends. The CDR3 covers 15 residues. CDR3 residues: CASSQVEGLGTEAFF. CDR3 bases: TGCGCCAGCAGCCAAGTTGAAGGGCTGGGCACTGAAGCTTTCTTT.

The CDR3 DNA reads as TGTGCCAGCACCTTGGGACGTAGCACAGATACGCAGTATTTT. This gives the protein CASTLGRSTDTQYF. The V and J genes are TRBV7-9 and TRBJ2-3; the D gene could be TRBD1 or TRBD2 (5 bases each). The CDR3 is made up of 14 amino acids. The germline V and J ends were trimmed by 7 bases and 0 bases, with 11 bases remaining between them. CDR1 SEHNR and CDR2 FQNEAQ come from the germline V gene (reference sequence).

The rearrangement links TRBV6-1 to TRBJ2-3, with TRBD1 as a possible D gene (6 bases). This CDR3 is 15 amino acids long. Germline lookup yields CDR1 MNHNS and CDR2 SASEGT. Trimming took off 5 bases at V and 4 bases at J, with 16 bases between the two ends. In DNA, the CDR3 is TGTGCCAGCAGTACAGGGATGGGTGGGGCAGATACGCAGTATTTT. This sequence encodes CASSTGMGGADTQYF.

The J gene is TRBJ2-1, the V gene TRBV7-2; D may be TRBD2 (7 bases). CDR3 size: 13 residues. Germline V lookup: CDR1 SGHTA, CDR2 FQGNSA. Trimming took off 7 bases at V and 10 bases at J, with 17 bases between the two ends. This chain's CDR3 is CASTTRGGTEQFF. In DNA, the CDR3 is TGTGCCAGCACCACCCGGGGAGGGACAGAGCAGTTCTTC.

The chain carries TRBV6-5 and TRBJ1-5; 8 bases are a match to TRBD1. This CDR3 is built from 16 residues. Germline trimming cut 5 bases from V and 7 bases from J; bases unmatched to any gene: 13. Germline-derived CDR1 and CDR2 are MNHEY and SVGAGI. In DNA form, the CDR3 reads TGTGCCAGCAGTCTTACGCGTGCGACAGGGGACCAGCCCCAGCATTTT. Translating gives CASSLTRATGDQPQHF.